The 2 T cell receptor beta chains listed next were all sequenced from one sample in a study of blood T cell repertoires in COVID-19. TCRdb's table, derived via immunoSEQ multiplex PCR, lists solely in-frame clones and lacks some. The sample yields around 270,000 clones, about 89% seen once. Material: peripheral blood. These receptors came from a man aged 25 to 40 with acute or convalescent COVID-19.

The J gene is TRBJ1-5, the V gene TRBV5-1; TRBD1 matches 8 bases. Germline V gives CDR1 SGHRS, CDR2 YFSETQ. J was trimmed by 6 bases and V by 4 bases; bases with no gene match: 9. The CDR3 has 15 amino acids. CDR3 sequence (DNA): TGCGCCAGCAGCCCGACAGGGACAGGTCGTCAGCCCCAGCATTTT. Its translation: CASSPTGTGRQPQHF.

On this clone itself: A read error may account for a junction end that differs from germline. The gene calls are TRBV7-7 and TRBJ2-2; D ambiguous. Germline assignment: CDR1 SSHAT and CDR2 FNYEAQ (reference sequence). This CDR3 is 13 amino acids long. CDR3 in DNA: TGTGCTAGCAGCTTAGTTTTCGCCGGGGAGCTGTTTTTT. It is translated as CASSLVFAGELFF.